This section outlines one TCR beta chain sequence together with its context. The data originate from a study of blood T cell repertoires in COVID-19. The V end was cut by 6 bases, the J end by 4 bases, with 18 bases between. CDR3 size: 15 residues. CDR1 and CDR2 (germline): LNHNV, YYDKDF (reference sequence). Using immunoSEQ multiplex PCR, the repertoire was profiled, and TCRdb retains in-frame clones only, with some absent. The sample contains some 150,000 clones, 70% to 90% of which appear only once. The material sequenced was peripheral blood. The TCR was taken from a human donor with acute or convalescent COVID-19. The donor label of this sample is uncertain. The chain uses TRBV15 and TRBJ2-5; D is possibly TRBD2 (5 bases). CDR3 loop: CATRAAEPKIETQYF. The CDR3 coding sequence is TGTGCCACCAGGGCAGCGGAGCCCAAGATAGAGACCCAGTACTTC.